The present TCR beta chain was sequenced within a study of blood T cell repertoires in COVID-19. For the study at large: PBMCs, B-cell-depleted T cells, or T cells were the source of the cDNA or gDNA that made up the material.

As handled by the study authors: Scientists estimated how many nucleated cells there were by amplifying reference gene primers. Some clones are missing from TCRdb's copy, which holds only in-frame ones; the method was immunoSEQ multiplex PCR. V, J and clone size derive from that table, while D and trimming were established from the DNA sequence. The sample includes approximately 260,000 clones, around 84% of them seen just once. The junction had 11 bases not matched to a gene; V was cut back by 8 bases and J by 4 bases. The germline gives CDR1 SGHTA, CDR2 FQGNSA. CDR3 length equals 15 residues. Ages ranged from about 18 to 100 years, with residence in 24 US areas. Participants had their cohort set by participant-reported clinical history.

The sequencing input was PBMCs or T cells enriched from blood (not recorded which). The sequence was obtained from a man younger than 40 with acute COVID-19. The rearrangement links TRBV7-2 to TRBJ2-5; 9 bases agree with TRBD1. CDR3 region: CASYRLGTGSETQYF. The CDR3 DNA reads as TGTGCCAGCTACCGGCTTGGGACAGGGTCAGAGACCCAGTACTTC.